This paragraph reports one T cell receptor beta chain. No antigen is known for it. The data originate from a study of shared clonotypes between healthy human individuals. Overall study findings and caveats: Naive CD4 clonotypes were shared across a handful of donors at about 5.3%. The study generally estimated greater richness for naive than memory subsets.

The germline V gene has CDR1 MDHEN and CDR2 SYDVKM. Trimming took 2 bases from V and 6 from J; bases not matched to a gene: 3. This CDR3 comprises 13 residues. Authors' analysis steps: ImmunoSEQ output held junction-only sequences without quality scores, so filtering differed. The repertoire was sequenced with immunoSEQ multiplex PCR; TCRdb's copy has only in-frame clones and lacks some. V and J calls plus clone size are reproduced from that table; the DNA served to infer D and trimming. Among about 770,000 clones, approximately 72% were seen once, and the ten largest hold under 2%. This clonotype was sampled from a woman in her 30s in good health. Specimen: memory CD4+ T cells sorted from blood. Indicated subset: CD45RA-negative fraction. The chain combines TRBV28 with TRBJ2-7; 8 bases align to TRBD1. CDR3 sequence: CASSLPGGAEQYF. As DNA, the CDR3 is TGTGCCAGCAGTTTACCAGGGGGCGCCGAGCAGTACTTC.